Sequencing of this T cell receptor (beta chain) was carried out in a study of shared clonotypes between healthy human individuals. This CDR3 spans 15 amino acids. The germline gives CDR1 SGDLS, CDR2 YYNGEE. The germline V and J ends were trimmed by 4 bases and 2 bases, with 16 bases remaining between them. Assay runs were performed at deep level. The input for sorted-subset replicate PCRs was around 210 ng DNA, around 30,000 T cell genomes. TCRdb keeps only in-frame clones here, not all; method: immunoSEQ multiplex PCR. The sample yields approximately 340,000 clones, about 74% seen once. All donors were healthy HIV-negative adults lacking recent acute infections or vaccinations.

The specimen sequenced was memory CD4+ T cells sorted from blood. Subset given: CD45RA-negative fraction. The J gene is TRBJ2-7, the V gene TRBV9; D unresolved. This sequence was found in a man aged 30-40 years in good health. DNA for the CDR3: TGTGCCAGCAGCCCCTTCCGGACGCAGACCTACGAGCAGTACTTC. Amino acid sequence: CASSPFRTQTYEQYF.